This entry is about one T cell receptor beta chain. TCRdb keeps only in-frame clones here, not all; method: immunoSEQ multiplex PCR. This sample carries 70,000 or so clones, around 86% of them seen once, and the ten largest clones take approximately 10%. The data belong to a study of blood T cell repertoires in COVID-19. For the study at large: Specimens from acute and convalescent COVID-19 originated in the United States, Italy and Spain.

This receptor was taken from a man aged 70-80 years with active or convalescent COVID-19. The sample taken for sequencing was peripheral blood.

The CDR3 loop reads CASSIGLAGAYEQYF. CDR3 nucleotide sequence: TGTGCCAGTAGTATAGGACTAGCGGGAGCCTACGAGCAGTACTTC. This chain joins TRBV19 and TRBJ2-7, with TRBD2 matching 12 bases. The CDR3 consists of 15 residues. Trimming at V came to 1 base and at J to 2 bases, leaving 0 bases not matched to a gene. CDR1 and CDR2 (germline): LNHDA, SQIVND (reference sequence). The full variable domain, completed using reference TRBV19 and TRBJ2-7, is DGGITQSPKYLFRKEGQNVTLSCEQNLNHDAMYWYRQDPGQGLRLIYYSQIVNDFQKGDIAEGYSVSREKKESFPLTVTSAQKNPTAFYLCASSIGLAGAYEQYFGPGTRLTVT.